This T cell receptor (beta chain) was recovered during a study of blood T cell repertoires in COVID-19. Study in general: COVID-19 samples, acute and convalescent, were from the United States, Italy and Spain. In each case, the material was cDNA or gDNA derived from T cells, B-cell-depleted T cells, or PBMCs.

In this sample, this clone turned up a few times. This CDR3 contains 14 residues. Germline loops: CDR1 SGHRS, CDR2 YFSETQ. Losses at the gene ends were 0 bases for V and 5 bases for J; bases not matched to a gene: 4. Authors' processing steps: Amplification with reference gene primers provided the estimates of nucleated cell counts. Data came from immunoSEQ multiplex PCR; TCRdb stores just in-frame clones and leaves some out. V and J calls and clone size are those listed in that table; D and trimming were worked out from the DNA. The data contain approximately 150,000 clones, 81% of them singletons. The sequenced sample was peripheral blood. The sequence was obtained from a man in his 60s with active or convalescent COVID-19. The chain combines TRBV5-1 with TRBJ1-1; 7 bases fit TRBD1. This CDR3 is CASSLDGTETEAFF. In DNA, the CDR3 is TGCGCCAGCAGCTTGGATGGGACAGAAACTGAAGCTTTCTTT.